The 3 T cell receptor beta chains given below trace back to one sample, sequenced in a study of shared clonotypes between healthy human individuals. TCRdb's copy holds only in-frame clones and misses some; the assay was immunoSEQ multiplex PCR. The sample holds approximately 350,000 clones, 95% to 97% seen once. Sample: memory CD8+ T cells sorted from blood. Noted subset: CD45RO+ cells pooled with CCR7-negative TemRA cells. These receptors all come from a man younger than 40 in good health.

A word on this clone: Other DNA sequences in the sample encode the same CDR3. The CDR3 nucleotides are TGCGCCAGCAGCCCGCAGGGGAACACTGAAGCTTTCTTT. This codes for CASSPQGNTEAFF. The rearrangement uses TRBV5-1 and TRBJ1-1; TRBD1 might be the D (5 bases). V gave up 4 bases and J gave up 1 base, with 8 bases separating them. There are 13 residues in the CDR3. CDR1 is SGHRS and CDR2 is YFSETQ in the germline V gene.

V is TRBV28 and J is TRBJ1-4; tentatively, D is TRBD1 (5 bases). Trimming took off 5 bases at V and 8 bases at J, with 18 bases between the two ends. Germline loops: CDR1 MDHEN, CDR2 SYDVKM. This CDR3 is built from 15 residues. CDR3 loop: CASSTSGTGREKLFF. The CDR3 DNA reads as TGTGCCAGCAGTACCTCCGGGACCGGAAGAGAAAAACTGTTTTTT.

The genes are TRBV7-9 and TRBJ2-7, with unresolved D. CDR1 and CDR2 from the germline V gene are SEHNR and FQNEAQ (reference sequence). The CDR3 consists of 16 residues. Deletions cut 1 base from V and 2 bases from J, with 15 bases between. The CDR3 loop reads CASSLETVGPTYEQYF. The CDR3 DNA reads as TGTGCCAGCAGCTTAGAGACCGTAGGACCGACCTACGAGCAGTACTTC.